These T cell receptor beta chains were read from a single sample in a study of blood T cell repertoires in COVID-19. Using immunoSEQ multiplex PCR, the repertoire was profiled, and TCRdb retains in-frame clones only, with some absent. The sample carries roughly 150,000 clones, under 85% recorded once. Sequenced material: peripheral blood. The receptor set was obtained from a man in his 70s with acute or convalescent COVID-19. CDR3s include the opening cysteine and the closing phenylalanine or tryptophan. D genes are given only for firm matches. The size of a clone is reported for some rows only, either as once, few or many, or as a class for expanded clones.

>NA|TRBJ1-1|NA|TRBV5-6
CASSFRGFRRNTEAFF
TGTGCCAGCAGCTTCAGAGGTTTCAGACGGAACACTGAAGCTTTCTTT
>NA|TRBJ1-4|NA|TRBV6-5
CASRAQGRTSVKLFF
TGTGCCAGCAGAGCCCAGGGCAGGACAAGTGTGAAACTGTTTTTT
>NA|TRBJ1-1|NA|TRBV4-1
CASSQDLGSMNTEAFF
TGCGCCAGCAGCCAAGATCTAGGGAGCATGAACACTGAAGCTTTCTTT
>NA|TRBJ2-2|TRBD2|TRBV3-1/TRBV3-2
CASSQGSSGLAGGPGELFF
TGTGCCAGCAGCCAAGGATCTTCTGGACTAGCGGGGGGCCCCGGGGAGCTGTTTTTT
>NA|TRBJ2-1|NA|TRBV11-3
CASSLTGLVGNEQFF
TGTGCCAGCAGCTTGACGGGACTTGTAGGCAATGAGCAGTTCTTC
>NA|TRBJ2-5|NA|TRBV5-1
CASSVRGETQYF
TGCGCCAGCAGCGTTCGGGGGGAGACCCAGTACTTC
>NA|TRBJ1-5|TRBD1|TRBV18
CASSPGQHSNQPQHF
TGTGCCAGCTCGCCGGGACAGCATAGCAATCAGCCCCAGCATTTT
>NA|TRBJ1-5|TRBD1|TRBV19
CASRRQGDSNQPQHF
TGTGCCAGTAGACGACAGGGGGATAGCAATCAGCCCCAGCATTTT
>NA|TRBJ1-6|TRBD1|TRBV30
CAWDRAGSPLHF
TGTGCCTGGGACAGGGCCGGGTCACCCCTCCACTTT
>NA|TRBJ2-1|TRBD2|TRBV19
CASSAGTSVYNEQFF
TGTGCCAGTAGCGCCGGGACTAGCGTTTACAATGAGCAGTTCTTC
>NA|TRBJ2-3|TRBD2|TRBV5-4
CASSLGGRHTDTQYF
TGTGCCAGCAGCCTCGGGGGGAGGCACACAGATACGCAGTATTTT
>few|TRBJ2-1|TRBD2|TRBV14
CASSQEFSGGSYNEQFF
TGTGCCAGCAGCCAAGAATTTAGCGGGGGCTCCTACAATGAGCAGTTCTTC
>NA|TRBJ2-5|TRBD1|TRBV15
CATSRDGTVQETQYF
TGTGCCACCAGCAGGGATGGGACAGTACAAGAGACCCAGTACTTC
>NA|TRBJ1-5|NA|TRBV19
CASSRTGGGRELNQPQHF
TGTGCCAGTAGTAGAACCGGGGGGGGACGAGAGTTAAATCAGCCCCAGCATTTT
>few|TRBJ1-2|NA|TRBV7-2
CASSFEVRGNGYTF
TGTGCCAGCAGCTTTGAAGTAAGGGGGAATGGCTACACCTTC
>NA|TRBJ2-1|TRBD2|TRBV7-8
CASSPGTERGTLQFF
TGTGCCAGCAGCCCGGGGACCGAGCGGGGGACGTTGCAGTTCTTC
>NA|TRBJ2-2|TRBD2|TRBV15
CATSGGTSGPNTGELFF
TGTGCCACCAGCGGCGGGACTAGCGGCCCGAACACCGGGGAGCTGTTTTTT
>NA|TRBJ2-3|NA|TRBV5-1
CASSSYGTDTQYF
TGCGCCAGCAGCAGCTATGGTACAGATACGCAGTATTTT
>NA|TRBJ2-2|NA|TRBV12-5
CASALSVFTGELFF
TGTGCTAGTGCCCTTAGCGTTTTCACCGGGGAGCTGTTTTTT
>few|TRBJ1-2|TRBD1|TRBV27
CASCNDPGQGSGYTF
TGTGCCAGCTGTAATGATCCGGGACAGGGAAGTGGCTACACCTTC
>NA|TRBJ2-7|TRBD1|TRBV14
CASSIGTGGSEQYF
TGTGCCAGCAGCATCGGGACAGGGGGTTCCGAGCAGTACTTC
>NA|TRBJ2-3|NA|TRBV18
CASSPLGDPQDTQYF
TGTGCCAGCTCACCACTAGGAGACCCCCAGGATACGCAGTATTTT
>NA|TRBJ2-7|TRBD2|TRBV7-9
CASSKGTSGEQYF
TGTGCCAGCAGCAAGGGGACTAGCGGCGAGCAGTACTTC
>NA|TRBJ2-5|NA|TRBV6-5
CASSTGGGVETQYF
TGTGCCAGCAGTACCGGAGGAGGGGTTGAGACCCAGTACTTC
>NA|TRBJ2-7|TRBD2|TRBV6-5
CASSSSSGGAYEQYF
TGTGCCAGCAGTTCCTCTAGCGGGGGGGCCTACGAGCAGTACTTC
>few|TRBJ1-1|NA|TRBV6-2/TRBV6-3
CASSYSYGNTEAFF
TGTGCCAGCAGTTACTCGTACGGGAACACTGAAGCTTTCTTT
>NA|TRBJ2-3|TRBD1|TRBV10-1
CASSESLTGPDTQYF
TGCGCCAGCAGTGAAAGTTTGACAGGGCCAGATACGCAGTATTTT
>NA|TRBJ2-5|NA|TRBV2
CASRAGETQYF
TGTGCCAGCAGGGCGGGGGAGACCCAGTACTTC
>NA|TRBJ2-1|NA|TRBV20-1
CSAPTYNEQFF
TGCAGTGCCCCCACCTACAATGAGCAGTTCTTC
>NA|TRBJ2-5|TRBD2|TRBV5-6
CASSWGLAGGGETQYF
TGTGCCAGCAGCTGGGGACTAGCGGGAGGTGGAGAGACCCAGTACTTC
>NA|TRBJ2-3|TRBD2|TRBV3-1/TRBV3-2
CASSPTGGRAKDTQYF
TGTGCCAGCAGCCCCACCGGAGGGAGGGCCAAGGATACGCAGTATTTT
>NA|TRBJ1-5|TRBD1|TRBV6-2/TRBV6-3
CASSYSRDSYNQPQHF
TGTGCCAGCAGTTACTCCCGGGACAGCTACAATCAGCCCCAGCATTTT
>few|TRBJ1-2|NA|TRBV7-8
CASSLAAGYYGYTF
TGTGCCAGCAGCTTAGCAGCAGGGTACTATGGCTACACCTTC
>few|TRBJ1-5|NA|TRBV24-1
CATSDSGRDSNQPQHF
TGTGCCACCAGTGATAGTGGGCGGGATAGCAATCAGCCCCAGCATTTT
>NA|TRBJ2-1|TRBD2|TRBV6-2/TRBV6-3
CASSERESGEQFF
TGTGCCAGCAGTGAGCGGGAGAGTGGTGAGCAGTTCTTC
>NA|TRBJ1-1|NA|TRBV5-1
CASSLYRANSEAFF
TGCGCCAGCAGCTTATACAGGGCAAACTCCGAAGCTTTCTTT
>NA|TRBJ1-5|TRBD1|TRBV6-5
CASSRTGRVGQPQHF
TGTGCCAGCAGTCGGACAGGGAGGGTTGGTCAGCCCCAGCATTTT
>few|TRBJ1-2|TRBD1|TRBV6-5
CASSLQGARGYTF
TGTGCCAGCAGTCTACAGGGGGCGCGTGGCTACACCTTC
>NA|TRBJ1-1|NA|TRBV12-3/TRBV12-4
CASSRIMNTEAFF
TGTGCCAGCAGCCGTATAATGAACACTGAAGCTTTCTTT
>NA|TRBJ1-1|NA|TRBV11-2
CASSLGTFRYTEAFF
TGTGCCAGCAGCTTGGGCACCTTTAGGTACACTGAAGCTTTCTTT